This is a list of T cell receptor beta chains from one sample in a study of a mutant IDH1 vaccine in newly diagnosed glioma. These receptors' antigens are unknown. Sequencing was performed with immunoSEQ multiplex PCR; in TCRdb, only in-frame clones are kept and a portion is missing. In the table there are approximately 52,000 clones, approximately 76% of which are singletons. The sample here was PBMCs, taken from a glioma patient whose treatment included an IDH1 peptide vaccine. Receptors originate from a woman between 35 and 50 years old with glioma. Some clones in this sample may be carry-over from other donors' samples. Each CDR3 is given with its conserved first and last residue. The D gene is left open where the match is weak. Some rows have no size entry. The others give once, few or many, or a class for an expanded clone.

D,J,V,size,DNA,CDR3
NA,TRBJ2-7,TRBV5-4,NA,TGTGCCAGCAGCTCTTCTACCACCTACGAGCAGTACTTC,CASSSSTTYEQYF
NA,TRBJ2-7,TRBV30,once,TGTGCCTCCTCCGGGACTCCGTTTAAGAGCGCGGGTTCCTCCGAGCAGTACTTC,CASSGTPFKSAGSSEQYF
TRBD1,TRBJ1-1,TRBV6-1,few,TGTGCCAGCAGTGACCAGGGGGGAGACGCTGAAGCTTTCTTT,CASSDQGGDAEAFF
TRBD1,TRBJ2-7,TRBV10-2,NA,TGCGCCACCTCCGGGACAGGGGCTACCTACGAGCAGTACTTC,CATSGTGATYEQYF
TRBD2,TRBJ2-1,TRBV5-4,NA,TGTGCCAGCAGCTTGGAACTAGCGGGCTCCTACAATGAGCAGTTCTTC,CASSLELAGSYNEQFF
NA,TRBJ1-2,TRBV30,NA,TGTGCCTGGAGACTGGGTGGCTACACCTTC,CAWRLGGYTF
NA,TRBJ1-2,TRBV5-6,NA,TGTGCCAGCAGCTTGGGACAGGTCTCTAACTATGGCTACACCTTC,CASSLGQVSNYGYTF
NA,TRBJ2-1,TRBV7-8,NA,TGTGCCAGCAGCCCGGGCCTGGGTGACAATGAGCAGTTCTTC,CASSPGLGDNEQFF
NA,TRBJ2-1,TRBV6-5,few,TGTGCCAGCAGGAGGGGGGGGGAGCAGTTCTTC,CASRRGGEQFF
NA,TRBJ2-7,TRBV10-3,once,TGTGCCATCAGTGAAGGCAGGGGCATTTACGAGCAGTACTTC,CAISEGRGIYEQYF
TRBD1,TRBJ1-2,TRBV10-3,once,TGTGCCATCAGTGAACGACAGGGAGCCTATGGCTACACCTTC,CAISERQGAYGYTF
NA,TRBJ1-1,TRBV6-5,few,TGTGCCAGCAGTCCGGACAGTCAAACTGAAGCTTTCTTT,CASSPDSQTEAFF
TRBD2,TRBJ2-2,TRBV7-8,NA,TGTGCCAGCAGCACCAGAGCGGGGGGGCCGACCGGGGAGCTGTTTTTT,CASSTRAGGPTGELFF
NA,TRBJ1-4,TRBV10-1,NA,TGCGCCAGCAGCGAGGGGAAGTTCTCCTTATTTAATGAAAAACTGTTTTTT,CASSEGKFSLFNEKLFF
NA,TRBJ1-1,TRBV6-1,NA,TGTGCCGCCCGACAGGTTACAAACACTGAAGCTTTCTTT,CAARQVTNTEAFF
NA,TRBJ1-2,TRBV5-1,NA,TGCGCCAGCAGCTTCGGGACGGGTGATCGGGTCTATGGCTACACCTTC,CASSFGTGDRVYGYTF
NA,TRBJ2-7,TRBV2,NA,TGTGCCAGCAGGGCCCCCTCCTGGTACGAGCAGTACTTC,CASRAPSWYEQYF
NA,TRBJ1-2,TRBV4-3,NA,TGCGCCAGCAGCGCTTCCGGGACACTGAGTGTGGGCTACACCTTC,CASSASGTLSVGYTF
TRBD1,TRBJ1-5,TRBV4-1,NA,TGCGCCAGCAGCCAAGGACAGGGGCGGGAGCCCCAGCATTTT,CASSQGQGREPQHF
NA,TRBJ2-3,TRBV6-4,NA,TGTGCCAGCAGCCCCGTCGGTTCGGGAGATACGCAGTATTTT,CASSPVGSGDTQYF
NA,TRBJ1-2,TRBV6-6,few,TGTGCCAGCAGGGGAACAGGGTCTGGCTACACCTTC,CASRGTGSGYTF
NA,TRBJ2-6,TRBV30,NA,TGTGCCTGGGCACTTGACTCTGGGGCCAACGTCCTGACTTTC,CAWALDSGANVLTF
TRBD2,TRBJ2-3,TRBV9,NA,TGTGCCAGCACTCCGGGGGGAAGCACAGATACGCAGTATTTT,CASTPGGSTDTQYF
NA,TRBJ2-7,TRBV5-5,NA,TGTGCCAGCAGCAGAGACGGCCTGGCAGGAGGAGCCGAGCAGTACTTC,CASSRDGLAGGAEQYF
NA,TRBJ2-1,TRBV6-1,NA,TGTGCCAGCAGTGAAGGCGGTACCGAGCAGTTCTTC,CASSEGGTEQFF
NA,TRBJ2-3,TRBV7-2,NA,TGTGCCAGCAGCCTGGTAGCGGCTTCTAGCACAGATACGCAGTATTTT,CASSLVAASSTDTQYF
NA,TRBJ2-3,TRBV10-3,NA,TGTGCCATCAGTGAGGACGGTACTAGCACAGATACGCAGTATTTT,CAISEDGTSTDTQYF
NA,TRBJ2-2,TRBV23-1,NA,TGCGCCAGCAGTCAATCCCAGGAGACAGGCTCTACGAACACCGGGGAGCTGTTTTTT,CASSQSQETGSTNTGELFF
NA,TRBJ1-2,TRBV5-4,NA,TGTGCCAGCAGCTTGGTTAGGAGTAACTCCGGCTACACCTTC,CASSLVRSNSGYTF
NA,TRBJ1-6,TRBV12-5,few,TGTGCTAGTGGCCGGACAAATTCACCCCTCCACTTT,CASGRTNSPLHF
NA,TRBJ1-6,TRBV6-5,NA,TGTGCCAGCAGCTACCTCTCCTATAATTCACCCCTCCACTTT,CASSYLSYNSPLHF
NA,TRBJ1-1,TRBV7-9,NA,TGTGCCAGCAGCTGGGGGATGAACACTGAAGCTTTCTTT,CASSWGMNTEAFF
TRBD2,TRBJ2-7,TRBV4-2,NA,TGTGCCAGCAGCCAAGAGCTAGCGGGGGGACCCTACGAGCAGTACTTC,CASSQELAGGPYEQYF
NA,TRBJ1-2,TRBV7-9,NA,TGTGCCAGCAGCTTAGGACAGTCTAACTATGGCTACACCTTC,CASSLGQSNYGYTF
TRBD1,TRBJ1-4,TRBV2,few,TGTGCCAGCAGTGAAGGGAGGGGGCGAGGTGAAAAACTGTTTTTT,CASSEGRGRGEKLFF
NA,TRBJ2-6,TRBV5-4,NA,TGTGCCAGCAGCTTGTCCAGTAACTCTGGGGCCAACGTCCTGACTTTC,CASSLSSNSGANVLTF
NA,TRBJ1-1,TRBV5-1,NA,TGCGCCAGCAGCTTGGCTTTCGGACAAGGAGCTAACACTGAAGCTTTCTTT,CASSLAFGQGANTEAFF
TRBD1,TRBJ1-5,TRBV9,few,TGTGCCAGCAGCGGGACAGGCTTTAGCAATCAGCCCCAGCATTTT,CASSGTGFSNQPQHF
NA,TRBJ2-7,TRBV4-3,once,TGCGCCAGCAGCCAAGAGGGGAGAGGATCCTACGAGCAGTACTTC,CASSQEGRGSYEQYF
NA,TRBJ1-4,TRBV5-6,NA,TGTGCCAGCAGCTTGGCGGCGGGGGAAAAACTGTTTTTC,CASSLAAGEKLFF
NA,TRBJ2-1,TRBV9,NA,TGTGCCAGCAGCGTAGCGGAGGATGCGGAGCAGTTCTTC,CASSVAEDAEQFF
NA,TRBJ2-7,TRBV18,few,TGTGCCAGCTCACCGTCGGGGGACGAGCAGTACTTC,CASSPSGDEQYF
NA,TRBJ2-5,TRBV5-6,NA,TGTGCCAGCAGCTTGGTGGGGGGCGGGGAGACCCAGTACTTC,CASSLVGGGETQYF
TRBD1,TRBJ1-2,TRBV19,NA,TGTGCCAGTAGTAGGGGGGACAGAACTAACTATGGCTACACCTTC,CASSRGDRTNYGYTF
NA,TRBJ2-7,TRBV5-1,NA,TGCGCCAGCAGCTTCTCTACAGGGTCTGGACCTTACGAGCAGTACTTC,CASSFSTGSGPYEQYF
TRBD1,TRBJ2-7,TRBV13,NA,TGTGCCAGCAGCGGGGGCCCCGGGACAGGGTACTACGAGCAGTACTTC,CASSGGPGTGYYEQYF
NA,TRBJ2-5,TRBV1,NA,TGCACCATGCCCAGAGGAGAGACCCAGTACTTC,CTMPRGETQYF
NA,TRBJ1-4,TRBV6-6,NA,TGTGCCAGCCTTACTTCACAAACAGGAGGGACCCATAAACTGTTTTTT,CASLTSQTGGTHKLFF
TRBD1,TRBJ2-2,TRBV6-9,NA,TGTGCCAGCGACCGGGACAGGAGGGTGAGCGGGGAGCTGTTTTTT,CASDRDRRVSGELFF
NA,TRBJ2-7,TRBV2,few,TGTGCCAACTGGGGAGGCTACGAGCAGTACTTC,CANWGGYEQYF
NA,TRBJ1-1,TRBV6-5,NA,TGTGCCAGCAGTCTAGCATGGAGGAGAACTGAAGCTTTCTTT,CASSLAWRRTEAFF
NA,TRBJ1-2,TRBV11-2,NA,TGTGCCAGCAGCGTCTATGGGGGTGCCTATGGCTACACCTTC,CASSVYGGAYGYTF
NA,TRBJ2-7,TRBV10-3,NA,TGTGCCATCAGTGAGTCGCTCAACGGCAACGAGCAGTACTTC,CAISESLNGNEQYF
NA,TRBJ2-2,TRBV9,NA,TGTGCCAGCAGCCCACGGGACCCCCGAGATCGGGAGCTGTTTTTT,CASSPRDPRDRELFF
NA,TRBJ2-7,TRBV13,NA,TGTGCCAGCAGCCGGGGACGGAGGTCCTACGAGCAGTACTTC,CASSRGRRSYEQYF
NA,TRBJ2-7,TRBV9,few,TGTGCCAGCGGGAAGGGCTCCTACGAGCAGTACTTC,CASGKGSYEQYF
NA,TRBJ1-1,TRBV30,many,TGTGCCTGGAGTCCTCGGGGGGTCTCTGGGGTCACTGAAGCTTTCTTT,CAWSPRGVSGVTEAFF